Listed here are 28 T cell receptor beta chains from one sample, sequenced in a study of shared clonotypes between healthy human individuals. Data came from immunoSEQ multiplex PCR; TCRdb stores just in-frame clones and leaves some out. The sample holds fewer than 3 million clones, around 90% seen once. The material sequenced was naive CD4+ T cells from PBMCs. Described subset: CD45RA+ positively selected. The source of these receptors is a man younger than 35 in good health. Some clones in this sample may be carry-over from other donors' samples.

V usage is TRBV29-1 and J usage is TRBJ2-1, with D maybe TRBD2 (6 bases). Germline V gene data show CDR1 as SQVTM and CDR2 as ANQGSEA. The CDR3 has 12 amino acids. Deletions cut 6 bases from V and 9 bases from J, with 15 bases between. The DNA for the CDR3 is TGCAGCGTAGCCCGGGGGAGGAGTGAGCAGTTCTTC. It specifies CSVARGRSEQFF.

In the case of this clone: One end of the junction does not line up with germline, which may come from a read error. The CDR3 reads CASSPGQGPLLNF. Here the CDR3 DNA reads TGTGCCAGCAGCCCAGGACAGGGGCCCCTTTTAAACTTC. This rearrangement joins TRBV7-9 to TRBJ1-2; 9 bases line up with TRBD1. The CDR3 is made up of 13 amino acids. Germline CDR1 reads SEHNR; CDR2 reads FQNEAQ (reference sequence).

The sample holds one count of this clone. This sequence joins TRBV7-8 and TRBJ2-5; the match to TRBD2 covers 8 bases. The V gene's germline CDR1 is SGHVS and CDR2 FQNEAQ. The CDR3 contains 16 residues. V lost 2 bases to trimming and J lost 1 base; unmatched junction nucleotides: 6. CDR3 DNA: TGTGCCAGCAGCTTATACCAGCGGGGGCCCCAAGAGACCCAGTACTTC. As protein: CASSLYQRGPQETQYF.

V usage is TRBV29-1 and J usage is TRBJ2-4; the D gene is possibly TRBD2 (6 bases). V dropped 7 bases and J dropped 1 base, with 8 bases sitting between them. The CDR3 extends over 12 amino acids. Germline values: CDR1 SQVTM, CDR2 ANQGSEA. The CDR3 reads CSGGTAKNIQYF. The CDR3 DNA follows: TGCAGCGGCGGGACGGCCAAAAACATTCAGTACTTC. Complete variable domain (other parts from reference TRBV29-1 and TRBJ2-4): SAVISQKPSRDICQRGTSLTIQCQVDSQVTMMFWYRQQPGQSLTLIATANQGSEATYESGFVIDKFPISRPNLTFSTLTVSNMSPEDSSIYLCSGGTAKNIQYFGAGTRLSVL.

Points on this clone: This sample includes further DNA sequences coding for the same CDR3. The CDR3 DNA reads as TGCGCCAGCAGCTTGGGGCCCCCTAGCAATCAGCCCCAGCATTTT. Translation: CASSLGPPSNQPQHF. V and J are TRBV5-1 and TRBJ1-5; D is unresolved. Trimming stripped 0 bases from V and 0 bases from J, with 7 bases between. CDR3 length equals 15 residues. Germline values: CDR1 SGHRS, CDR2 YFSETQ.

The rearrangement links TRBV28 to TRBJ2-6; tentative D call: TRBD1 (6 bases). The V end lost 4 bases, the J end lost 2 bases, and 9 bases lay between the germline ends. Germline CDR1 MDHEN, CDR2 SYDVKM. The CDR3 has 15 amino acids. CDR3 in DNA: TGTGCCAGCAGTTCCAGGGGTACTGGGGCCAACGTCCTGACTTTC. Its protein product is CASSSRGTGANVLTF.

This chain links TRBV9 with TRBJ2-2; a possible D gene is TRBD2 (5 bases). This CDR3 has 15 residues. Germline CDR1 is SGDLS and CDR2 is YYNGEE. The V end was cut by 4 bases, the J end by 4 bases, with 14 bases between. CDR3 bases: TGTGCCAGCAGCCGCGACCCCAGCGGCACCGGGGAGCTGTTTTTT. As protein: CASSRDPSGTGELFF.

The chain has TRBV5-1 and TRBJ1-4, with D perhaps TRBD1 (5 bases). Trimming left V 3 bases short and J 6 bases short, with 18 bases between. There are 16 residues in the CDR3. Per germline, CDR1 SGHRS and CDR2 YFSETQ. The CDR3: CASSWDPVHPDEKLFF. The CDR3 DNA is TGCGCCAGCAGCTGGGACCCCGTCCACCCGGATGAAAAACTGTTTTTT.

Of note for this clone: At the DNA level, this CDR3 is encoded by other sequences in the same sample as well. This chain joins TRBV6-1 and TRBJ1-3; no clear D. The ends were cut back, 2 bases at V and 4 bases at J, with 3 bases in the middle. The CDR3 is 12 residues long. Germline loops: CDR1 MNHNS, CDR2 SASEGT. CDR3 bases: TGTGCCAGCAGTGAATTCGGAAACACCATATATTTT. Protein sequence: CASSEFGNTIYF.

This clone was observed once. In DNA form, the CDR3 reads TGTGCCAGCACCTCAAGGAGGTCAACTAATGAAAAACTGTTTTTT. Encoded protein: CASTSRRSTNEKLFF. The chain links TRBV7-2 to TRBJ1-4; D gene ambiguous. Germline V CDR1 and CDR2: SGHTA, FQGNSA. This CDR3 contains 15 residues. V was shortened by 7 bases and J by 0 bases, with 12 bases between the two germline ends.

The chain employs TRBV27 and TRBJ1-5; D not resolved. Deletions cut 2 bases from V and 9 bases from J, with 11 bases between. Germline V CDR1 and CDR2: MNHEY, SMNVEV (reference sequence). The CDR3 totals 13 residues. The chain's CDR3 is CASSLVGLGPQHF. The CDR3 DNA follows: TGTGCCAGCAGTTTAGTAGGCCTCGGGCCCCAGCATTTT.

This chain connects TRBV25-1 to TRBJ2-7; D may match TRBD1 or TRBD2 (5 bases each). Between the trimmed V and J ends, which lost 6 bases and 4 bases, there was a span of 16 bases. The CDR3 is 14 amino acids. The germline gives CDR1 MGHDK, CDR2 SYGVNS. The DNA of the CDR3 is TGTGCCAGCAGCGGGACGACCTCGTTTTACGAGCAGTACTTC. Its protein product is CASSGTTSFYEQYF.

To note about this clone: The same CDR3 also results from other DNA sequences found in this sample. This chain joins TRBV5-1 and TRBJ1-1; D is possibly TRBD1 (6 bases). The CDR3 sequence is 15 residues long. Germline assignment: CDR1 SGHRS and CDR2 YFSETQ. The germline V and J ends were trimmed by 4 bases and 1 base, with 14 bases remaining between them. The CDR3 nucleotides are TGCGCCAGCAGCGGACCGGGACAAGGGAACACTGAAGCTTTCTTT. Protein sequence: CASSGPGQGNTEAFF.

V usage is TRBV10-3 and J usage is TRBJ2-7; tentatively, D is TRBD1 or TRBD2 (5 bases each). The CDR3 is 14 residues long. Trimming left V 4 bases short and J 2 bases short, with 12 bases between. CDR1 and CDR2 from the germline V gene are ENHRY and SYGVKD. The CDR3 bases are TGTGCCATCAGTGTACGGGACGACCCCTACGAGCAGTACTTC. This codes for CAISVRDDPYEQYF.

The chain links TRBV15 to TRBJ1-4; weak D call: TRBD1 (5 bases). V dropped 8 bases and J dropped 8 bases, with 18 bases sitting between them. Germline V gene lookup returns CDR1 LNHNV and CDR2 YYDKDF (reference sequence). The CDR3 contains 14 residues. CDR3 in amino acids: CATLRGGVGEKLFF. The CDR3, as DNA: TGTGCCACCCTAAGAGGAGGGGTGGGAGAAAAACTGTTTTTT.

This clone has just one count. The chain joins TRBV5-1 to TRBJ2-1; D may be TRBD2 (6 bases). Germline CDR1 reads SGHRS; CDR2 reads YFSETQ. V was clipped by 3 bases and J by 4 bases, with 17 bases between them. The CDR3 has 16 residues. The CDR3 DNA sequence: TGCGCCAGCAGCTCCTACAGCGGGTCACCGTACAATGAGCAGTTCTTC. This codes for CASSSYSGSPYNEQFF.

Notes on this clone: Other nucleotide sequences from this sample produce the same CDR3. This sequence joins TRBV11-2 and TRBJ2-1, with 10 nucleotides matching TRBD2. Germline CDR1 is SGHAT and CDR2 is FQNNGV. The V segment lost 3 bases and the J segment 8 bases; nucleotides outside the gene matches: 4. This CDR3 is 14 amino acids long. The CDR3 spells CASSFTSGMDEQFF. CDR3 DNA sequence: TGTGCCAGCAGCTTCACTAGCGGGATGGATGAGCAGTTCTTC.

V and J are TRBV4-2 and TRBJ1-1; no reliable D call. The V gene lost 5 bases and the J gene lost 5 bases, with 12 bases spanning the gap. The CDR3 runs to 13 residues. Per the germline V gene, CDR1 is LGHNA and CDR2 is YNFKEQ. Written as DNA, the CDR3 is TGTGCCAGCAGCACAAGTTTTGGGACTGAAGCTTTCTTT. Translating gives CASSTSFGTEAFF.

J is TRBJ1-3 and V is TRBV7-2; 8 nucleotides align to TRBD1. CDR1 is SGHTA, CDR2 FQGNSA, per germline. CDR3 length equals 15 residues. V was pared by 4 bases and J by 3 bases, with 5 bases of the junction left unmatched. The CDR3 reads CASSSQGAGGNTIYF. The DNA of the CDR3 is TGTGCCAGCAGCTCCCAGGGGGCAGGTGGAAACACCATATATTTT.

The chain employs TRBV30 and TRBJ2-7; no definite D call. V dropped 1 base and J dropped 3 bases, with 19 bases sitting between them. Germline V gene data show CDR1 as GTSNPN and CDR2 as SVGIG (reference sequence). The CDR3 spans 16 residues. CDR3 amino acids: CAWSGADSYKYYEQYF. The CDR3 coding sequence is TGTGCCTGGAGTGGGGCAGACTCATACAAATACTACGAGCAGTACTTC. Using reference TRBV30 and TRBJ2-7 for the parts outside the CDR3, the full variable domain is SQTIHQWPATLVQPVGSPLSLECTVEGTSNPNLYWYRQAAGRGLQLLFYSVGIGQISSEVPQNLSASRPQDRQFILSSKKLLLSDSGFYLCAWSGADSYKYYEQYFGPGTRLTVT.

The chain is built from TRBV18 and TRBJ1-2; 8 nucleotides line up with TRBD1. The germline CDR1 and CDR2 sequences are KGHSH and LQKENI. CDR3 length equals 14 residues. V lost 2 bases to trimming and J lost 4 bases; unmatched junction nucleotides: 3. In DNA, the CDR3 is TGTGCCAGCTCACCAGCGGACAGGGTCTATGGCTACACCTTC. It translates to CASSPADRVYGYTF.

This clone was counted a few times. The V gene is TRBV19, the J gene TRBJ2-7; the D gene is possibly TRBD1 (6 bases). CDR3 length equals 11 residues. The V end lost 8 bases, the J end lost 5 bases, and 10 bases lay between the germline ends. CDR1 LNHDA and CDR2 SQIVND come from the germline V gene (reference sequence). CDR3: CASGQFDEQYF. The CDR3 DNA reads as TGTGCCAGTGGACAGTTCGACGAGCAGTACTTC. Complete variable domain (other parts from reference TRBV19 and TRBJ2-7): DGGITQSPKYLFRKEGQNVTLSCEQNLNHDAMYWYRQDPGQGLRLIYYSQIVNDFQKGDIAEGYSVSREKKESFPLTVTSAQKNPTAFYLCASGQFDEQYFGPGTRLTVT.

This chain links TRBV5-6 with TRBJ2-2; tentative D call: TRBD2 (5 bases). Germline assignment: CDR1 SGHDT and CDR2 YYEEEE. The CDR3 has 17 residues. The V gene lost 0 bases and the J gene lost 5 bases, with 17 bases spanning the gap. The CDR3 sequence: CASSLASGLSWTGELFF. The DNA for the CDR3 is TGTGCCAGCAGCTTGGCCTCTGGACTTAGTTGGACCGGGGAGCTGTTTTTT.

The chain recombines TRBV7-2 with TRBJ2-5; D is tentatively TRBD1 or TRBD2 (5 bases each). CDR1 SGHTA and CDR2 FQGNSA come from the germline V gene. This CDR3 is built from 14 residues. The ends were cut back, 6 bases at V and 2 bases at J, with 13 bases in the middle. This CDR3 is CASRTLEGQETQYF. The CDR3 DNA follows: TGTGCCAGCAGAACTCTAGAGGGGCAAGAGACCCAGTACTTC.

This sequence joins TRBV2 and TRBJ2-5; weak D call: TRBD1 (6 bases). There are 17 residues in the CDR3. V was cut by 3 bases and J by 5 bases, with 22 bases left in between. From germline, CDR1 is SNHLY and CDR2 FYNNEI. Here the CDR3 reads CASSDIGLRGPRETQYF. Here the CDR3 DNA reads TGTGCCAGCAGTGACATAGGACTCAGGGGACCCCGGGAGACCCAGTACTTC.

Concerning this clone itself: The sample holds other DNA sequences that translate to the same CDR3. The chain employs TRBV18 and TRBJ1-3; tentative D call: TRBD1 (5 bases). Germline loops: CDR1 KGHSH, CDR2 LQKENI. The CDR3 loop spans 14 amino acids. The V and J ends lost 3 bases and 1 base respectively, with 7 bases between them. The CDR3 reads CASSPDRSGNTIYF. The CDR3 DNA is TGTGCCAGCTCACCCGACAGATCTGGAAACACCATATATTTT. The variable domain in full, with the rest retrieved from reference TRBV18 and TRBJ1-3, is NAGVMQNPRHLVRRRGQEARLRCSPMKGHSHVYWYRQLPEEGLKFMVYLQKENIIDESGMPKERFSAEFPKEGPSILRIQQVVRGDSAAYFCASSPDRSGNTIYFGEGSWLTVV.

CDR3 sequence: CASSEKVTSGTYNEQFF. In DNA, the CDR3 is TGTGCCAGCAGTGAAAAAGTGACTAGCGGTACCTACAATGAGCAGTTCTTC. This sequence joins TRBV25-1 and TRBJ2-1, with 9 bases matching TRBD2. The CDR3 runs to 17 residues. CDR1 and CDR2 from the germline V gene are MGHDK and SYGVNS. V was pared by 2 bases and J by 2 bases, with 7 bases of the junction left unmatched.

This chain uses TRBV18 with TRBJ1-1; D remains unclear. With 3 bases removed from V and 1 base from J, the gap between germline ends came to 9 bases. The length of the CDR3 is 14 residues. Germline-derived CDR1 and CDR2 are KGHSH and LQKENI. DNA for the CDR3: TGTGCCAGCTCACCTCGGAAAGGGAACACTGAAGCTTTCTTT. Translation: CASSPRKGNTEAFF.